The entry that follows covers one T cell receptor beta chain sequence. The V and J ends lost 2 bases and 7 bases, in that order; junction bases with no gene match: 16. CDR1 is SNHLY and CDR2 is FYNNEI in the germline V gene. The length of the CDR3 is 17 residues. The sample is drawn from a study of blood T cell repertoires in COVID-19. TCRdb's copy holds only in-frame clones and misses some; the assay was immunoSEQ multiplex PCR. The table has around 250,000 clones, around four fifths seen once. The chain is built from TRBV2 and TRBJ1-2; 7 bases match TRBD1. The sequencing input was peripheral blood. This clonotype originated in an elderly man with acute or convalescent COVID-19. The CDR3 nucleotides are TGTGCCAGCAGTGAACGTCGACAGGGAGTCGACGGGGGTGGCTACACCTTC. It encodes CASSERRQGVDGGGYTF.